These 4 T cell receptor beta chains were sequenced from one sample in a study of cytomegalovirus exposure and HLA in healthy donors. Primers for the PCR totalled 60 Vbeta and 13 Jbeta. Assay used: immunoSEQ multiplex PCR; TCRdb lists only in-frame clones, some missing. The sample contains 150,000 to 200,000 clones, about four fifths of which appear only once. The sequenced sample consisted of PBMCs. These TCRs come from a boy aged 5-17 years in good health and CMV-seronegative.

V gene TRBV7-2 combines with J gene TRBJ2-7, with 8 bases that match TRBD1. Germline assignment: CDR1 SGHTA and CDR2 FQGNSA. The length of the CDR3 is 15 residues. With V trimmed by 6 bases and J by 7 bases, 14 bases remained unmatched. The CDR3 coding sequence is TGTGCCAGCAGTAAAGCCGGACAGGGACCCCTGGAGCAGTACTTC. Protein: CASSKAGQGPLEQYF.

The rearrangement links TRBV7-2 to TRBJ2-3; tentatively, D is TRBD2 (7 bases). V was shortened by 4 bases and J by 11 bases, with 19 bases between the two germline ends. The CDR3 consists of 14 residues. Germline V lookup: CDR1 SGHTA, CDR2 FQGNSA. The CDR3 nucleotides are TGTGCCAGCAGCTCATATCCTCAGGGAGGGGGGCAGTATTTT. The encoded protein is CASSSYPQGGGQYF.

The genes are TRBV30 and TRBJ1-6; D unresolved. Germline V gene data show CDR1 as GTSNPN and CDR2 as SVGIG (reference sequence). V shed 0 bases and J shed 4 bases, with 10 bases lying between them. This CDR3 has 15 residues. CDR3 bases: TGTGCCTGGAGTGTACCGGCGGTGTATAATTCACCCCTCCACTTT. Encoded protein: CAWSVPAVYNSPLHF.

This chain links TRBV11-2 with TRBJ1-2, with D perhaps TRBD1 (6 bases). Per the germline V gene, CDR1 is SGHAT and CDR2 is FQNNGV. The CDR3 spans 13 residues. Trimming left V 4 bases short and J 4 bases short, with 10 bases between. The CDR3 region has the DNA TGTGCCAGCAGCTCGGACAGAACCTATGGCTACACCTTC. It codes for CASSSDRTYGYTF.